A selection of T cell receptor beta chains follows, all from one sample in a study of blood T cell repertoires in COVID-19. Measured with immunoSEQ multiplex PCR; TCRdb has only the in-frame clones, and not every one. This table holds about 300,000 clones, roughly 90% found once. Material for sequencing was peripheral blood. These receptors all come from a man in his forties with acute or convalescent COVID-19. Each CDR3 is given with its conserved first and last residue. Clone size is not always given. Where it is, it says once, few, many or a class for expanded clones.

v_call	clone_size	j_call	cdr3_aa
TRBV19	-	TRBJ2-1	CASSIDGGNEQFF
TRBV2	-	TRBJ1-5	CASKRQGDYQPQHF
TRBV12-3/TRBV12-4	-	TRBJ1-1	CASSLQVTEAFF
TRBV20-1	-	TRBJ1-2	CSASPDRVGYGYTF
TRBV5-1	-	TRBJ1-4	CASSFAQGNEKLFF
TRBV11-1	-	TRBJ2-1	CASSLYSYNEQFF
TRBV27	-	TRBJ1-2	CASSLNMNYGYTF
TRBV27	-	TRBJ2-7	CASSLSRDSSLRRYF
TRBV2	-	TRBJ1-5	CASRGGLTNQPQHF
TRBV23-1	once	TRBJ2-7	CASSPERTGSSYEQYF
TRBV2	-	TRBJ1-2	CASNSRDRGNYGYTF
TRBV13	-	TRBJ1-3	CASSFGTAGNTIYF
TRBV12-5	-	TRBJ2-7	CASARDSTYEQYF
TRBV5-1	-	TRBJ2-2	CASSLMAGSVTGELFF
TRBV10-2	-	TRBJ2-6	CASSEGLAARSGANVLTF
TRBV10-3	-	TRBJ2-3	CAISYTSGGADTQYF
TRBV19	-	TRBJ2-3	CASSIGPRTSADTQYF
TRBV28	-	TRBJ1-5	CASSPAGQGYNQPQHF
TRBV15	-	TRBJ1-4	CATSRDTAASGGGKLFF
TRBV5-1	-	TRBJ2-2	CASSRQGEVVGNTGELFF
TRBV10-1	few	TRBJ2-3	CASSEGSGGSTDTQYF
TRBV11-2	-	TRBJ1-5	CASSPGIFHQPQHF
TRBV7-2	-	TRBJ2-6	CASSLALGLVTGANVLTF
TRBV24-1	-	TRBJ1-6	CATSDWTGILHF
TRBV15	once	TRBJ2-1	CATSRDKQGHWRTNEQFF
TRBV6-5	-	TRBJ2-7	CASSPRGDRVYEQYF
TRBV5-6	-	TRBJ2-7	CASSIHRVSYEQYF
TRBV4-2	-	TRBJ1-1	CASSQDGGTDTEAFF
TRBV19	-	TRBJ1-1	CASRIQGGAEAFF
TRBV20-1	-	TRBJ1-2	CSASNRDRSTYGYTF
TRBV5-1	-	TRBJ2-1	CASSVTGGANEQFF
TRBV2	once	TRBJ2-2	CASSATGGTGELFF
TRBV14	few	TRBJ1-1	CASSQGTGSEAFF
TRBV5-5	-	TRBJ2-3	CASSLGSTFDTQYF
TRBV2	-	TRBJ1-1	CATQKATAEAFF
TRBV27	-	TRBJ1-2	CASSAGTGRSGGYTF
TRBV2	-	TRBJ1-6	CASRQGRSPLHF
TRBV18	-	TRBJ2-7	CASSDRSRDEQYF
TRBV2	-	TRBJ2-7	CASAWDRWYEQYF
TRBV11-2	-	TRBJ1-1	CASSFTGGGTEAFF
TRBV24-1	few	TRBJ1-1	CATSGSMNTEAFF
TRBV15	-	TRBJ2-1	CATSRDKRLTLSSYNEQFF
TRBV10-3	once	TRBJ2-3	CAISGQGAGDTQYF
TRBV5-4	-	TRBJ1-6	CASNSQGNNSPLHF
TRBV6-1	-	TRBJ2-7	CASSEMYSGSYEQYF
TRBV30	-	TRBJ1-5	CAWRAGTDSGPQHF
TRBV24-1	-	TRBJ2-7	CATGHRSYEQYF
TRBV6-5	-	TRBJ1-2	CASSRTGNYGYTF
TRBV5-4	once	TRBJ1-2	CASRLQGGYGYTF
TRBV6-5	-	TRBJ1-4	CASSYVSAGGEKLFF
TRBV24-1	-	TRBJ1-1	CATSDFAVRADSTEAFF
TRBV7-9	-	TRBJ1-1	CASSSVPGQGAVTEAFF
TRBV10-3	-	TRBJ1-1	CAISKAENTEAFF
TRBV6-1	-	TRBJ1-1	CASSEAGVSGTLEAFF
TRBV7-9	-	TRBJ2-7	CASSLAPLREQYF